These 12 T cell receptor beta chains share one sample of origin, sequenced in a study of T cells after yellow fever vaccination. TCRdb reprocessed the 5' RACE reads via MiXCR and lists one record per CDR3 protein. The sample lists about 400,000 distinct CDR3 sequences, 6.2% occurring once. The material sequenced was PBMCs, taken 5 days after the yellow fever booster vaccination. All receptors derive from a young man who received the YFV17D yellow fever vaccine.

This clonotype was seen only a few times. CDR3 sequence: CASSLGGAISGNTIYF. The CDR3 DNA sequence: TGTGCCAGCAGCCTGGGGGGAGCCATCTCTGGAAACACCATATATTTT. This chain uses TRBV3-1 with TRBJ1-3; tentatively, D is TRBD1 (5 bases). V was cut by 4 bases and J by 0 bases, with 13 bases left in between. This CDR3 contains 16 residues. In germline, CDR1 is LGHDT, CDR2 YNNKEL (reference sequence).

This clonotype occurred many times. CDR3 DNA sequence: TGTGCCAGCAGTACCGGACCGGGGGATACGCAGTATTTT. Its translation is CASSTGPGDTQYF. The chain joins TRBV12-3 or TRBV12-4 to TRBJ2-3, with D perhaps TRBD2 (5 bases). CDR3 length: 13 amino acids. Deletions cut 5 bases from V and 6 bases from J, with 12 bases between.

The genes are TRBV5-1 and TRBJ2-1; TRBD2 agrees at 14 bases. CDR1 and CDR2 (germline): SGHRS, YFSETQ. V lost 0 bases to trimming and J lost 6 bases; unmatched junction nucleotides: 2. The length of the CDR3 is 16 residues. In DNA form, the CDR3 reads TGCGCCAGCAGCTTGGCGGGACTAGCGGGAGTCAATGAGCAGTTCTTC. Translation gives CASSLAGLAGVNEQFF.

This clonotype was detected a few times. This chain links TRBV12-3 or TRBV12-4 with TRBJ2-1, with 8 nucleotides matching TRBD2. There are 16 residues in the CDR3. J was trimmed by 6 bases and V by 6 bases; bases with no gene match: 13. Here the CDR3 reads CASSPVLVAGTNEQFF. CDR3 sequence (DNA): TGTGCCAGCAGCCCAGTGTTAGTAGCGGGAACCAATGAGCAGTTCTTC.

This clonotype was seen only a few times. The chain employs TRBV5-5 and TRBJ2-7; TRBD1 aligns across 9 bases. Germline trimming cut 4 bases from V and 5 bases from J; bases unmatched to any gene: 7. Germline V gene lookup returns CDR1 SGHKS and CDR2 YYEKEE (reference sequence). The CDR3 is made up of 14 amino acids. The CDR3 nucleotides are TGTGCCAGCAGCCCCGGGACAGGGTTCAACGAGCAGTACTTC. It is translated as CASSPGTGFNEQYF.

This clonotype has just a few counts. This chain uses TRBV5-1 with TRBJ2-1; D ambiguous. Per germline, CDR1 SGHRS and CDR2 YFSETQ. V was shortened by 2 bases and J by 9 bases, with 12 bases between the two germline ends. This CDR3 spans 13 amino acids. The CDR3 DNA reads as TGCGCCAGCAGCTTTAGAGCGAGTGGTGAGCAGTTCTTC. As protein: CASSFRASGEQFF. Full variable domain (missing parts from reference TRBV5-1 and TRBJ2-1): KAGVTQTPRYLIKTRGQQVTLSCSPISGHRSVSWYQQTPGQGLQFLFEYFSETQRNKGNFPGRFSGRQFSNSRSEMNVSTLELGDSALYLCASSFRASGEQFFGPGTRLTVL.

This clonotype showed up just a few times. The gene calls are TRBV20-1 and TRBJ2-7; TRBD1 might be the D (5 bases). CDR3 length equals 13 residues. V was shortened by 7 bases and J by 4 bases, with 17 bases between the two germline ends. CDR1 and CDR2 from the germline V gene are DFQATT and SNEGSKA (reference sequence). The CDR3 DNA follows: TGCAGTGAGGACACGGACGTCGGTTACGAGCAGTACTTC. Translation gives CSEDTDVGYEQYF.

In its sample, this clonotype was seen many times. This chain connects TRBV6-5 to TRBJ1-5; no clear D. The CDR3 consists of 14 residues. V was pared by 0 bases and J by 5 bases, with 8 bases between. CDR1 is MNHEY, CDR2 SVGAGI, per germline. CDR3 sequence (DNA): TGTGCCAGCAGTTACTCGGCTGTCCATCAGCCCCAGCATTTT. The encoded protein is CASSYSAVHQPQHF.

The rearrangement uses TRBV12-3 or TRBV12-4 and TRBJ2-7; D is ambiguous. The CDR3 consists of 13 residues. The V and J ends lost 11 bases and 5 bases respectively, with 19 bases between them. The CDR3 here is CAFSLGSKNEQYF. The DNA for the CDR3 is TGTGCCTTCAGTTTAGGCTCGAAAAACGAGCAGTACTTC.

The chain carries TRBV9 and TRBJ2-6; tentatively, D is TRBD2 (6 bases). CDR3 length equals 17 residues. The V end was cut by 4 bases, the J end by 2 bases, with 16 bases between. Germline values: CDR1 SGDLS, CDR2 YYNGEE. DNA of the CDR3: TGTGCCAGCAGCCCGGGACTTCCTCAGACTGGGGCCAACGTCCTGACTTTC. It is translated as CASSPGLPQTGANVLTF.

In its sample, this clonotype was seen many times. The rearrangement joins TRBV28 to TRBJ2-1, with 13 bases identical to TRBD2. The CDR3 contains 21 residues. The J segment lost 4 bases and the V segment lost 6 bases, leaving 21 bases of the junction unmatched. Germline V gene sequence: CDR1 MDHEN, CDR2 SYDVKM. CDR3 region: CASRSFPGKMGLAGSYNEQFF. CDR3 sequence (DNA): TGTGCCAGCAGATCCTTTCCAGGGAAAATGGGACTAGCGGGATCTTACAATGAGCAGTTCTTC.

The CDR3 is CASSGTLRGAGYNEQFF. The CDR3 nucleotides are TGTGCCAGCAGCGGAACGCTGAGGGGGGCTGGCTACAATGAGCAGTTCTTC. V is TRBV7-9 and J is TRBJ2-1, with D possibly called TRBD1 or TRBD2 (6 bases each). Trimming took off 5 bases at V and 3 bases at J, with 20 bases between the two ends. Germline V lookup: CDR1 SEHNR, CDR2 FQNEAQ (reference sequence). The CDR3 length is 17 residues.